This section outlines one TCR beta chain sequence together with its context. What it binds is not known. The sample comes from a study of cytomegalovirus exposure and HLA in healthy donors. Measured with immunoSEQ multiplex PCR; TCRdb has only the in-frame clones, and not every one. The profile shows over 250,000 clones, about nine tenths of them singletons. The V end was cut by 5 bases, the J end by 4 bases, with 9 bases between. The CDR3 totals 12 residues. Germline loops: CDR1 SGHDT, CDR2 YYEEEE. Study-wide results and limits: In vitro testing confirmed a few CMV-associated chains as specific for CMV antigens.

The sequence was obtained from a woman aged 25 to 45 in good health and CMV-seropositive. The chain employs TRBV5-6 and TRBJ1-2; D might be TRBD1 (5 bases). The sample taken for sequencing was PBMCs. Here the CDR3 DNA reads TGTGCCAGCAGGGACAAGGGCTATGGCTACACCTTC. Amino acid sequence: CASRDKGYGYTF. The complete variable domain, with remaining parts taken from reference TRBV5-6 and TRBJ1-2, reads DAGVTQSPTHLIKTRGQQVTLRCSPKSGHDTVSWYQQALGQGPQFIFQYYEEEERQRGNFPDRFSGHQFPNYSSELNVNALLLGDSALYLCASRDKGYGYTFGSGTRLTVV.